This T cell receptor (beta chain) was identified during a study of cytomegalovirus exposure and HLA in healthy donors. Regarding this clone: The antigen remains unidentified.

Germline CDR1 and CDR2: GTSNPN and SVGIG (reference sequence). This CDR3 spans 19 amino acids. Trimming removed 1 base at V and 2 bases at J, with 27 bases between. Study conclusions and caveats: Subsequent analysis showed first-cohort TCR clusters tending to co-occur in 120 validation repertoires. It was reportedly the case that the classifier diagnosed cytomegalovirus status with high specificity and sensitivity. Most TCRs appeared rarely, but some public TCRs recurred in many donors. There were around 160 TCR beta chains listed as cytomegalovirus-associated.

Produced via immunoSEQ multiplex PCR; TCRdb's table is partial and in-frame only. The sample yields 200,000 to 250,000 clones, approximately 88% seen once. Sequenced: PBMCs. The chain employs TRBV30 and TRBJ2-7, with D possibly being TRBD1 or TRBD2 (5 bases each). This TCR was recovered from a woman in her twenties or thirties in good health and CMV-seropositive. CDR3 sequence reads: CAWSGTGMMPDMRTYEQYF. The CDR3 nucleotides are TGTGCCTGGAGTGGCACCGGGATGATGCCGGACATGAGAACCTACGAGCAGTACTTC.